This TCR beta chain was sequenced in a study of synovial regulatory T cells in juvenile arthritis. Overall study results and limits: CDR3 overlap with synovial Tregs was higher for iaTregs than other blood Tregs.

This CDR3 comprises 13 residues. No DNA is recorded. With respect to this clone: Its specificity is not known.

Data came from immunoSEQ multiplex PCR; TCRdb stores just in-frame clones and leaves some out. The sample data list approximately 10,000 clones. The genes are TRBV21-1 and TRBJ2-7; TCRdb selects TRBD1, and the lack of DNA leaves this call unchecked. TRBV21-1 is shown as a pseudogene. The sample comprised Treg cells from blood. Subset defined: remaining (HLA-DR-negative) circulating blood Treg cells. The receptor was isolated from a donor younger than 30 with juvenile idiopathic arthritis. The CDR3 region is CASSYRGRYEQYF.